One TCR beta chain is described in this entry. Germline lookup yields CDR1 SGHTA and CDR2 FQGNSA. V was cut by 1 base and J by 10 bases, with 14 bases left in between. This CDR3 is built from 15 residues. This record belongs to a study of blood T cell repertoires in COVID-19. Repertoires were generated with immunoSEQ multiplex PCR, while TCRdb's copy carries only in-frame clones and drops some. This sample has about 190,000 clones, with 60% to 85% found just once. The specimen sequenced was peripheral blood. The chain recombines TRBV7-2 with TRBJ1-6, with D possibly matching TRBD1 (5 bases). The TCR comes from a man aged 55-75 years with active or convalescent COVID-19. CDR3 region: CASSLVWGGGSPLHF. In nucleotides, the CDR3 is TGTGCCAGCAGCTTAGTTTGGGGCGGCGGATCACCCCTCCACTTT.